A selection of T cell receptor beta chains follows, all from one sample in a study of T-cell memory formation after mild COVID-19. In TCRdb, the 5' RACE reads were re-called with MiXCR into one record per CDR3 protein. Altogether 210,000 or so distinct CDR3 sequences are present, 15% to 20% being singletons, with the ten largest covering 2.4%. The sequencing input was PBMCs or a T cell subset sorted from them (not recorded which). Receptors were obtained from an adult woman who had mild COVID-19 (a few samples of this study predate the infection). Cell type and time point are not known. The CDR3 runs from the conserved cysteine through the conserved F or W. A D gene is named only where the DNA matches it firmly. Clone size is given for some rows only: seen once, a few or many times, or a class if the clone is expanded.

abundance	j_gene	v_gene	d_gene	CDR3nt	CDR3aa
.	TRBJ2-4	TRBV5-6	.	TGTGCCAGCAGCGTCGTTAGCGGCAAAAACATTCAGTACTTC	CASSVVSGKNIQYF
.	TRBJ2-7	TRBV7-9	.	TGTGCCAGCAGCTTAGTGACCTCGGCCTACGAGCAGTACTTC	CASSLVTSAYEQYF
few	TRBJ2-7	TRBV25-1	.	TGTGCCAGCAGTGAATGGGCTTCCTACGAGCAGTACTTC	CASSEWASYEQYF
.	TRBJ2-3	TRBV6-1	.	TGTGCCAGCAGTGAAGGGGTTCACGGCACAGATACGCAGTATTTT	CASSEGVHGTDTQYF
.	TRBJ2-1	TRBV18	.	TGTGCCAGCTCGCGCCTACTAGGGGACCACGCTCTAAGCTCCTACAATGAGCAGTTCTTC	CASSRLLGDHALSSYNEQFF
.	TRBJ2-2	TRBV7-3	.	TGTGCCAGCAGCTTGACCTACACCGGGGAGCTGTTTTTT	CASSLTYTGELFF
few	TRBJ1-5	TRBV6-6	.	TGTGCCAGCAGTTACTCAGGGTCGGGGGATCAGCCCCAGCATTTT	CASSYSGSGDQPQHF
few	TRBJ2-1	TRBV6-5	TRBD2	TGTGCCAGCAGTTACTCGGGCCAGCGGGGGGCCGGGTCCTACAATGAGCAGTTCTTC	CASSYSGQRGAGSYNEQFF
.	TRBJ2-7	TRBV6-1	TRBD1	TGTGCCAGCACCGTGACAGGGGGTGGATACGAGCAGTACTTC	CASTVTGGGYEQYF
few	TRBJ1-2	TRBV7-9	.	TGTGCCAGCAGCATCGACAGGCTCTATGGCTACACCTTC	CASSIDRLYGYTF
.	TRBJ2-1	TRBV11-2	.	TGTGCCAGCAGCTTAGATTGGGGGGGCAGGGAGCAGTTCTTC	CASSLDWGGREQFF
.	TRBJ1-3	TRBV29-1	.	TGCAGCGCCCGTCGGGGAAACACCATATATTTT	CSARRGNTIYF
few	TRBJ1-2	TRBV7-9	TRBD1	TGTGCCAGCAGCTTAGAAGGGACAGTGAACTATGGCTACACCTTC	CASSLEGTVNYGYTF
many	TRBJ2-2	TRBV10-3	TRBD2	TGTGCCATCAACCAACTAGCGGGAGGAACGAACACCGGGGAGCTGTTTTTT	CAINQLAGGTNTGELFF
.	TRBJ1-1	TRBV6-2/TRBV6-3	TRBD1	TGTGCCAGCAACCGGTGGACAGGGGACACTGAAGCTTTCTTT	CASNRWTGDTEAFF
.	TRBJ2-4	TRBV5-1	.	TGCGCCAGCAGCTTGGCCACCACCGGGAGAGACATTCAGTACTTC	CASSLATTGRDIQYF
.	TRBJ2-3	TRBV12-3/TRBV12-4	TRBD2	TGTGCCAGCAGTTTAGGACTAGCGGGCTTGGGGGGTACAGATACGCAGTATTTT	CASSLGLAGLGGTDTQYF
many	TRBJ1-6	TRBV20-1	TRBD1	TGCAGTGCTAGGGCGACAGGGATCAGCTCCTATAATTCACCCCTCCACTTT	CSARATGISSYNSPLHF
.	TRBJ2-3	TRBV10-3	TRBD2	TGTGCCATCAGTGACAAACCCGGGACTAGCGGCGCTAGTGATACGCAGTATTTT	CAISDKPGTSGASDTQYF
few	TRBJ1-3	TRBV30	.	TGTGCCTGGAGGTCTGGAAACACCATATATTTT	CAWRSGNTIYF
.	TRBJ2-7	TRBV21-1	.	TGTGCCAGCATTCCCGGACAGCCATTCCAGCAGTACTTC	CASIPGQPFQQYF
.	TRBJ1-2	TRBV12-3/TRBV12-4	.	TGTGCCAGCAGTTTATCGGGTATTACAGGGCTGGATGGCTACACCTTC	CASSLSGITGLDGYTF
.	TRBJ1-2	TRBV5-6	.	TGTGCCAGCAGCTTGGTTGCCAGCTATGGCTACACCTTC	CASSLVASYGYTF
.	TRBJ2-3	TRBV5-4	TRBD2	TGTGCCAGCAGCGTAGCGGGGGGCGGCACAGATACGCAGTATTTT	CASSVAGGGTDTQYF
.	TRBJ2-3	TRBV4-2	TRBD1	TGTGCCAGCAGCCCTTTGACAGGGGTTGGCACAGATACGCAGTATTTT	CASSPLTGVGTDTQYF
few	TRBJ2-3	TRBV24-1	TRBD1	TGTGCCACCAGTGATTGGCGGGACAGGGCCACAGATACGCAGTATTTT	CATSDWRDRATDTQYF
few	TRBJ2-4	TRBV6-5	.	TGTGCCAGCAGCTTCCCAGGGTCACAGGGTCAGTACTTC	CASSFPGSQGQYF
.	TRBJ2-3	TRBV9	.	TGTGCCAGCAGCGTAGGAGTAGATACGCAGTATTTT	CASSVGVDTQYF
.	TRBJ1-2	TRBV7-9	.	TGTGCCAGCAGCTCACCAGGGCACCACTATGGCTACACCTTC	CASSSPGHHYGYTF
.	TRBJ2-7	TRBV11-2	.	TGTGCCAGCAGCTTAGGCGCAGGGAGCGAGCAGTACTTC	CASSLGAGSEQYF
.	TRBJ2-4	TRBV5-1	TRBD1	TGCGCCAGCAAGACAGGGGATATAGCCAAAAACATTCAGTACTTC	CASKTGDIAKNIQYF